The clone carrying this T cell receptor beta chain was counted only a few times. Its target is unknown. Primed by a sample-barcoded 5' primer and a J-beta primer mix, a second PCR proceeded for about 6 to 11 cycles. Each cDNA was tagged by a template-switch adaptor containing 12 random nucleotides. TCRdb fed the 5' RACE reads into MiXCR, producing one record per CDR3 protein. This repertoire shows about 1.1 million distinct CDR3 sequences, roughly two fifths found once; its top ten account for around 13%. The sample is drawn from a study of blood T cells in healthy people across ages. Findings and limits, study-wide: Unsorted PBMCs prevented conclusive naive versus antigen-experienced comparison. Calculation of diversity from one million T cells yielded estimates considered to be underestimates.

The CDR3 runs to 16 residues. Every sample yielded at least 6 million isolated PBMCs. The sequence was obtained from a man younger than 30 in good health. Material for sequencing was blood. The chain uses TRBV21-1 and TRBJ2-1; TRBD1, the table's D call, lacks a check against the DNA. TRBV21-1 is recorded as a pseudogene. CDR3 residues: CASSISDRVWINEQFF. CDR3 DNA: TGTGCCAGCAGCATAAGTGACAGGGTTTGGATTAATGAGCAGTTCTTC.